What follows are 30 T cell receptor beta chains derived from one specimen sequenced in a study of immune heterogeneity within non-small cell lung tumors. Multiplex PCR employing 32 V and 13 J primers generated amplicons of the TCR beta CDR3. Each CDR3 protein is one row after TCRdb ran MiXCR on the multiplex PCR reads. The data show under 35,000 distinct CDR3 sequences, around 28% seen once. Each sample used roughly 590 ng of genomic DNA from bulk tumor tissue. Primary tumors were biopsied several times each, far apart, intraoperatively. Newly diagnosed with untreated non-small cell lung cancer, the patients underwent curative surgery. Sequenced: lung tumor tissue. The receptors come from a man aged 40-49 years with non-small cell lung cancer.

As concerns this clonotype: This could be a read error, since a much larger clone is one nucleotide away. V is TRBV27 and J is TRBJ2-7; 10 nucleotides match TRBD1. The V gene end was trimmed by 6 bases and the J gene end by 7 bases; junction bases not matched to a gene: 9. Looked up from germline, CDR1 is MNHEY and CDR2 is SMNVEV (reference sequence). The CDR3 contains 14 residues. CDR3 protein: CASRVPGQGKEQYF. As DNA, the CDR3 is TGTGCCAGCAGAGTCCCGGGACAGGGGAAAGAGCAGTACTTC.

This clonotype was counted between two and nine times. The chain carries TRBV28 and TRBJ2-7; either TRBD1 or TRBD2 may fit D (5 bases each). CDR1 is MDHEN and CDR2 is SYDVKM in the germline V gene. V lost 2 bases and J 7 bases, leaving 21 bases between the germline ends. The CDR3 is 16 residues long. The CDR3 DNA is TGTGCCAGCAGTTTAAGCGAGGGGTTGGGGACGGGGGAGCAGTACTTC. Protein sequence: CASSLSEGLGTGEQYF.

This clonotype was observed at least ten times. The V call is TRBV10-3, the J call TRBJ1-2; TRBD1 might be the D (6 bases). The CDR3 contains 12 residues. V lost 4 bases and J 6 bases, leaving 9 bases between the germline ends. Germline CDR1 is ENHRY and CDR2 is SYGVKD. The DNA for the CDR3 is TGTGCCATCAGTGGCAGGGGTAATGGCTACACCTTC. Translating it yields CAISGRGNGYTF.

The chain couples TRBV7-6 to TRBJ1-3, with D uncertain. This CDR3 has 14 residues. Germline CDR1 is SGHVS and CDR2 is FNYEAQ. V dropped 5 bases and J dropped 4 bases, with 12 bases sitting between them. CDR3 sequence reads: CASSQDPSGNTIYF. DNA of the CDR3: TGTGCCAGCAGCCAAGACCCCTCGGGAAACACCATATATTTT.

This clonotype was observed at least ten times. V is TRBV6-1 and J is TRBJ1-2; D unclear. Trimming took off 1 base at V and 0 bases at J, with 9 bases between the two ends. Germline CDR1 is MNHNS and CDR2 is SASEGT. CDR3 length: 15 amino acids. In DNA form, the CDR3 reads TGTGCCAGCAGTGAAGTACACAGTGCTAACTATGGCTACACCTTC. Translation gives CASSEVHSANYGYTF.

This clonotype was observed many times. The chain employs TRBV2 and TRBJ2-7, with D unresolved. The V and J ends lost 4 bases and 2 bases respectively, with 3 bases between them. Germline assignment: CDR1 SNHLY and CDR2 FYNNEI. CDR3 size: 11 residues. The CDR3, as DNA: TGTGCCAGCAGTGCCACCTACGAGCAGTACTTC. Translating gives CASSATYEQYF.

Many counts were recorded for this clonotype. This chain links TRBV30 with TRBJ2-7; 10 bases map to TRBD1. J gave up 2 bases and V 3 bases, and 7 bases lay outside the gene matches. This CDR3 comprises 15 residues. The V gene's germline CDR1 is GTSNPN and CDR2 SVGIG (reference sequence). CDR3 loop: CAWSYRDRGAYEQYF. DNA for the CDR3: TGTGCCTGGAGCTACCGGGACAGGGGTGCCTACGAGCAGTACTTC.

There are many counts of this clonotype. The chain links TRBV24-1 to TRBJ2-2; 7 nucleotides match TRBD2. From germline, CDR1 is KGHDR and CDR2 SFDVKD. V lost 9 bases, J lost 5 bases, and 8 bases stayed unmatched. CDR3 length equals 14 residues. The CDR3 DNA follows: TGTGCCACCGGCGCGGGGGAAGGGACCGGGGAGCTGTTTTTT. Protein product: CATGAGEGTGELFF.

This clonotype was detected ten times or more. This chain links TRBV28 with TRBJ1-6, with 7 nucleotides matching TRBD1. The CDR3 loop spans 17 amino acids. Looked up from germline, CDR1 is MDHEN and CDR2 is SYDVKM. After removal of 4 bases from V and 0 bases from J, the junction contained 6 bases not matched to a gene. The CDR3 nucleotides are TGTGCCAGCAGTTGGGGGACAGCGAGCTCCTATAATTCACCCCTCCACTTT. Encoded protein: CASSWGTASSYNSPLHF.

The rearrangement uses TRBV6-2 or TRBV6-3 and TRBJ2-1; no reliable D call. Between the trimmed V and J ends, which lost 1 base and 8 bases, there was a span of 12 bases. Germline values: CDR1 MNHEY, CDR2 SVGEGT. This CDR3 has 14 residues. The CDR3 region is CASSYLSGRDEQFF. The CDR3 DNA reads TGTGCCAGCAGTTACTTGAGTGGTCGAGATGAGCAGTTCTTC.

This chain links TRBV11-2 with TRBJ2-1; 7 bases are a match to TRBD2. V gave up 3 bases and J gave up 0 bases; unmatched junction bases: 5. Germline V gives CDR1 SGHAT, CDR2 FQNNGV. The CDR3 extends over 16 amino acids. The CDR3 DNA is TGTGCCAGCAGCTTCGGCGGGAGCAACTCCTACAATGAGCAGTTCTTC. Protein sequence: CASSFGGSNSYNEQFF.

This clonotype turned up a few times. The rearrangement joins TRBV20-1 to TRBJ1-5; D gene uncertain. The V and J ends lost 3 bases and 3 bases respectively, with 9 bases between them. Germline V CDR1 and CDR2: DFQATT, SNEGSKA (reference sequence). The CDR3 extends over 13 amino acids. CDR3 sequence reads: CSASEQVNQPQHF. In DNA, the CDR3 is TGCAGTGCTAGTGAACAAGTCAATCAGCCCCAGCATTTT.

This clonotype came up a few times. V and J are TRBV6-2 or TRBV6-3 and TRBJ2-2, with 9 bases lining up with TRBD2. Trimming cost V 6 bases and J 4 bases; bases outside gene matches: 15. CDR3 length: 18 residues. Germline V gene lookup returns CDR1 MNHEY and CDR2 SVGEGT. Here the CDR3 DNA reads TGTGCCAGCAGCCGAGCCCTGGGCGGGAGGGCCCCCACCGGGGAGCTGTTTTTT. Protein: CASSRALGGRAPTGELFF.

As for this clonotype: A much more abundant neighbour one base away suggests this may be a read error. This CDR3 reads CAWSRLPGATYEQYF. CDR3 coding DNA: TGTGCCTGGAGTAGGCTACCGGGGGCTACCTACGAGCAGTACTTC. This sequence joins TRBV30 and TRBJ2-7; D may correspond to TRBD1 or TRBD2 (6 bases each). With 2 bases removed from V and 2 bases from J, the gap between germline ends came to 16 bases. The germline gives CDR1 GTSNPN, CDR2 SVGIG (reference sequence). The CDR3 is made up of 15 amino acids.

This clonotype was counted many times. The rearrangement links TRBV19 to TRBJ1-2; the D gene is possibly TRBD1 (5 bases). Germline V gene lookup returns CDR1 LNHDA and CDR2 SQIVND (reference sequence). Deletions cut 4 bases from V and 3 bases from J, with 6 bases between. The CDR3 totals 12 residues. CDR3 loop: CASSSRDYGYTF. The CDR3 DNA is TGTGCCAGTAGTAGCAGGGACTATGGCTACACCTTC.

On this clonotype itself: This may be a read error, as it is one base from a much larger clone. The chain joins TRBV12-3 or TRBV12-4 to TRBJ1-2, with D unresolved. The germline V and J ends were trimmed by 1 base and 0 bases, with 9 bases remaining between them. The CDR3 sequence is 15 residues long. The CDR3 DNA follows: TGTGCCAGCAGTTTAGTGTTAGGGTCTAACTATGGCTACACCTTC. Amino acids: CASSLVLGSNYGYTF.

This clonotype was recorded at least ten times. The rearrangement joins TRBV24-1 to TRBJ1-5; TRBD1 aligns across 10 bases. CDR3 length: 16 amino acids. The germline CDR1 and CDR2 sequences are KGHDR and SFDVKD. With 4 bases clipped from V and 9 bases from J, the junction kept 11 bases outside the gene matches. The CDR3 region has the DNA TGTGCCACCAGTGACCCCGGACAGGGGGAAGTTGGGCCCCAGCATTTT. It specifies CATSDPGQGEVGPQHF.

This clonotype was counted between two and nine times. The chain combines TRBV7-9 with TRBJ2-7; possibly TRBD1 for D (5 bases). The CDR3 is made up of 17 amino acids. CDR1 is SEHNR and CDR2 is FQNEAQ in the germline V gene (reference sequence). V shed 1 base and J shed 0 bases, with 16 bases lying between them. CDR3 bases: TGTGCCAGCAGCTTAGGGAAAAGGGGTGCAAGCTCCTACGAGCAGTACTTC. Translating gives CASSLGKRGASSYEQYF.

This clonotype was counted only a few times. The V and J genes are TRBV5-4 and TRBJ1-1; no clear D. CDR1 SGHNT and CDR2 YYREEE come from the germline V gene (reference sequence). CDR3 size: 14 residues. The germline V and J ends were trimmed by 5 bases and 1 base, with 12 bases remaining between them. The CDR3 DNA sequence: TGTGCCAGCAGTTTGAGAGGAGGGAACACTGAAGCTTTCTTT. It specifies CASSLRGGNTEAFF.

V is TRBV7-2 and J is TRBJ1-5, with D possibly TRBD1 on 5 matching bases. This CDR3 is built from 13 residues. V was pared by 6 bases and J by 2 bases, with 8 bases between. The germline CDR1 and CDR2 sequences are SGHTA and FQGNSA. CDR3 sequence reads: CASRRDGNQPQHF. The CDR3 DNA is TGTGCCAGCAGACGGGACGGCAATCAGCCCCAGCATTTT.

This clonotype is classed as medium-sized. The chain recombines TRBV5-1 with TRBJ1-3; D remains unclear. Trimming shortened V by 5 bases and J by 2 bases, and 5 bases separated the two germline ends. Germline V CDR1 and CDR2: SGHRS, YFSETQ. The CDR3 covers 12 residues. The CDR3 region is CASSMPGNTIYF. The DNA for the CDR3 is TGCGCCAGCAGTATGCCTGGAAACACCATATATTTT.

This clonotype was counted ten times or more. CDR3 coding DNA: TGCAGTGCTAGAAAGGCGGGAAGGGACAATGAGCAGTTCTTC. It codes for CSARKAGRDNEQFF. The rearrangement links TRBV20-1 to TRBJ2-1; tentative D call: TRBD2 (6 bases). The V end was cut by 2 bases, the J end by 5 bases, with 13 bases between. The CDR3 sequence is 14 residues long. Germline lookup yields CDR1 DFQATT and CDR2 SNEGSKA (reference sequence).

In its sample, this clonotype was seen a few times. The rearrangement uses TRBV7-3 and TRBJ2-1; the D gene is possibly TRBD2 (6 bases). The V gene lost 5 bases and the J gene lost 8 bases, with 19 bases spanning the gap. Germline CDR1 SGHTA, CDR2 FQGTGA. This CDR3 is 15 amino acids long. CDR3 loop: CASSPSGVGGDEQFF. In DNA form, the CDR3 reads TGTGCCAGCAGCCCGTCCGGAGTGGGAGGCGATGAGCAGTTCTTC.

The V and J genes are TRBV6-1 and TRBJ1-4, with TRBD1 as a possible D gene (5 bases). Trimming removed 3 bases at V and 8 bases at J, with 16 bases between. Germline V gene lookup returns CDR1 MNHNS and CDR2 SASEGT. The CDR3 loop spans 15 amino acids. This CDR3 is CASSDNGGWGEKLFF. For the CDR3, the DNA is TGTGCCAGCAGTGATAATGGGGGGTGGGGAGAAAAACTGTTTTTT.

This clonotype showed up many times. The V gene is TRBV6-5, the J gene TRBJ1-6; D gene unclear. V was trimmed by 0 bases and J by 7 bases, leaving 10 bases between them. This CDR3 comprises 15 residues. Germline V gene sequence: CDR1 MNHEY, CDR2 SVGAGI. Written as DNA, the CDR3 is TGTGCCAGCAGTTACTCGGAAGGGAGGAATTCACCCCTCCACTTT. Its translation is CASSYSEGRNSPLHF.

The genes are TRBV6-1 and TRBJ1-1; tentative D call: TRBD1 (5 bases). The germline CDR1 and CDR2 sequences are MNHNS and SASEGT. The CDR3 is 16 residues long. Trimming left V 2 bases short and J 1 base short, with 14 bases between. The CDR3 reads CASSEYYGQPNTEAFF. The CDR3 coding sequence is TGTGCCAGCAGTGAATACTACGGACAACCGAACACTGAAGCTTTCTTT.

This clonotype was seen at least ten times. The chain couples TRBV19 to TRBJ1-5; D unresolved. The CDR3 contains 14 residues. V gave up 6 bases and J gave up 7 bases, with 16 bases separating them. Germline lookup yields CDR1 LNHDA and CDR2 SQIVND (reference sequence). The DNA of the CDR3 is TGTGCCAGTAGATTGGAGCCCGACGGCCAGCCCCAGCATTTT. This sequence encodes CASRLEPDGQPQHF.

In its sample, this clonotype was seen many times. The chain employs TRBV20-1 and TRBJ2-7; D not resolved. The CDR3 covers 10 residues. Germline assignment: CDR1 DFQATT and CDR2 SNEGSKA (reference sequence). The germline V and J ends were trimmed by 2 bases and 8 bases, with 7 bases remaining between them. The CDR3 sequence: CSARLRKQYF. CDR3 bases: TGCAGTGCTAGATTAAGAAAGCAGTACTTC.

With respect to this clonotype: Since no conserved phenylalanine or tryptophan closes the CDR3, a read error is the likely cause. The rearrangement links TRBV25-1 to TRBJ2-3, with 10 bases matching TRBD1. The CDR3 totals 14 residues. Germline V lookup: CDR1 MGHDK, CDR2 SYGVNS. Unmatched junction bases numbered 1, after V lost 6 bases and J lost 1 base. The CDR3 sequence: CASRGQGRTDTQYS. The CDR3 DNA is TGTGCCAGCAGGGGACAGGGGCGCACAGATACGCAGTATTCT.

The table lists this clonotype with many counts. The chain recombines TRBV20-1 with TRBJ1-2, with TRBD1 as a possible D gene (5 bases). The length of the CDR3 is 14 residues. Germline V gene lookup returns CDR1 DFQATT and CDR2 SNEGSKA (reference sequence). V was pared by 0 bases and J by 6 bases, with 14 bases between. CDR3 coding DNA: TGCAGTGCTAGAGATACCCGCATCAGGGATGGCTACACCTTC. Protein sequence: CSARDTRIRDGYTF.